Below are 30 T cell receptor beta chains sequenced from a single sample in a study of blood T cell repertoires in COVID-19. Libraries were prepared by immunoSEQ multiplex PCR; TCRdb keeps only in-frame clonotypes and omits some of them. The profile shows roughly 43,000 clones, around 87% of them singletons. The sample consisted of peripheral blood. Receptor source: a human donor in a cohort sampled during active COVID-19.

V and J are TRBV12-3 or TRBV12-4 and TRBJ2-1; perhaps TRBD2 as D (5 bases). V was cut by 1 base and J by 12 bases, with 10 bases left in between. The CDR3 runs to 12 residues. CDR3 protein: CASSLEGGRQFF. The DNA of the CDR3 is TGTGCCAGCAGTTTAGAGGGTGGGAGGCAGTTCTTC.

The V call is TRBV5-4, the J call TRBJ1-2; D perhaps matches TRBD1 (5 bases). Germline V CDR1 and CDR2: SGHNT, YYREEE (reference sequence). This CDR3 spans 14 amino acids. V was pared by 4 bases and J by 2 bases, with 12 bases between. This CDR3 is CASSGNQGNYGYTF. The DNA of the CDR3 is TGTGCCAGCAGCGGAAACCAGGGAAACTATGGCTACACCTTC.

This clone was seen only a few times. The CDR3 reads CASRRGTGGSDRSGNTIYF. The CDR3 nucleotides read TGTGCCAGCAGGAGAGGGACAGGGGGCTCGGATCGCTCTGGAAACACCATATATTTT. The chain recombines TRBV27 with TRBJ1-3; TRBD1 matches 12 bases. V lost 6 bases, J lost 0 bases, and 12 bases stayed unmatched. Per the germline V gene, CDR1 is MNHEY and CDR2 is SMNVEV (reference sequence). CDR3 length: 19 residues.

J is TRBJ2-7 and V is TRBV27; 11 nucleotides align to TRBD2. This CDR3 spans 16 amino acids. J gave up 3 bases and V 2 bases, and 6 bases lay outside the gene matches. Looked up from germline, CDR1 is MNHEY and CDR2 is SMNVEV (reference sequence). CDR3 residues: CASSLGVAGGYYEQYF. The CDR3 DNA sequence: TGTGCCAGCAGTTTAGGAGTAGCGGGAGGGTACTACGAGCAGTACTTC.

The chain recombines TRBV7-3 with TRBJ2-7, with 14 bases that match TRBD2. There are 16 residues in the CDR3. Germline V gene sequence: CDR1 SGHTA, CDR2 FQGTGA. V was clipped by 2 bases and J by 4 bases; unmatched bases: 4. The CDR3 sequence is CASSLGRLAGGYEQYF. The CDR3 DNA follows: TGTGCCAGCAGCTTAGGGCGACTAGCGGGAGGGTACGAGCAGTACTTC. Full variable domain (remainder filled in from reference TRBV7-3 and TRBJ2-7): GAGVSQTPSNKVTEKGKYVELRCDPISGHTALYWYRQSLGQGPEFLIYFQGTGAADDSGLPNDRFFAVRPEGSVSTLKIQRTERGDSAVYLCASSLGRLAGGYEQYFGPGTRLTVT.

The CDR3 DNA reads as TGTGCCAGCAGCGGTAGGGGTTCAGGGGCGTCCTACAATGAGCAGTTCTTC. Translating gives CASSGRGSGASYNEQFF. This rearrangement joins TRBV7-8 to TRBJ2-1; D is possibly TRBD1 (6 bases). V was shortened by 5 bases and J by 1 base, with 18 bases between the two germline ends. This CDR3 spans 17 amino acids. Germline assignment: CDR1 SGHVS and CDR2 FQNEAQ. Supplemented by reference TRBV7-8 and TRBJ2-1, the full variable domain reads GAGVSQSPRYKVAKRGQDVALRCDPISGHVSLFWYQQALGQGPEFLTYFQNEAQLDKSGLPSDRFFAERPEGSVSTLKIQRTQQEDSAVYLCASSGRGSGASYNEQFFGPGTRLTVL.

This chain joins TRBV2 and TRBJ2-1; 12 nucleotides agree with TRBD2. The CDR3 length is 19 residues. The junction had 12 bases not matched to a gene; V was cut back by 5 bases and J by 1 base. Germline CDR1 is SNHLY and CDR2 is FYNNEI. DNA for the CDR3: TGTGCCAGCAGTAATCCGGGACTAGCGGGCCGGGCGTCCTACAATGAGCAGTTCTTC. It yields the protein CASSNPGLAGRASYNEQFF.

In DNA form, the CDR3 reads TGTGCCAGCAGTACCAGGCAGGGGGCAGGCGAGCAGTACTTC. Translation: CASSTRQGAGEQYF. J is TRBJ2-7 and V is TRBV6-5; 8 bases align to TRBD1. Germline V gives CDR1 MNHEY, CDR2 SVGAGI. This CDR3 contains 14 residues. V shed 5 bases and J 6 bases; nucleotides not matched to a gene: 9.

CDR3: CASSYAVTKTEQFF. The DNA for the CDR3 is TGTGCCAGCAGTTACGCAGTTACTAAAACCGAGCAGTTCTTC. The gene calls are TRBV6-2 or TRBV6-3 and TRBJ2-1; D remains ambiguous. This CDR3 spans 14 amino acids. CDR1 is MNHEY and CDR2 is SVGEGT in the germline V gene. With 2 bases removed from V and 10 bases from J, the gap between germline ends came to 15 bases.

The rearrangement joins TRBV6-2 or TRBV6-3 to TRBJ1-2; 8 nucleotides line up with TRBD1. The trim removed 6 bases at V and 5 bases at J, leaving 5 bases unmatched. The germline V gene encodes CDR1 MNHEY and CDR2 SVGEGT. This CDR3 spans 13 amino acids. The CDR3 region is CASSLRGQYGYTF. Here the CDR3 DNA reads TGTGCCAGCAGCCTCAGGGGGCAATATGGCTACACCTTC.

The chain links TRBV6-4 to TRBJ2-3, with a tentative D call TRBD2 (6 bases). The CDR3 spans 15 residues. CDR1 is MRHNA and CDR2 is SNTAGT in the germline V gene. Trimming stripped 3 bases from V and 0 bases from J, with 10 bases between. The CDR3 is CASSEGAGSTDTQYF. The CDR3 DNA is TGTGCCAGCAGTGAAGGGGCGGGAAGCACAGATACGCAGTATTTT.

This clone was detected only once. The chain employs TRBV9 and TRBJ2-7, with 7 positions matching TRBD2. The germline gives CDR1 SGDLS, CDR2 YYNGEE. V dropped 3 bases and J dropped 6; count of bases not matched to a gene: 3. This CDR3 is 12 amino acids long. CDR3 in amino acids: CASSGGEGEQYF. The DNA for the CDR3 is TGTGCCAGCAGCGGTGGGGAGGGCGAGCAGTACTTC.

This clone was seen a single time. The CDR3, as DNA: TGTGCCAGCACTTTATTCGGGCGGGACTATGGCTACACCTTC. Translated, it gives CASTLFGRDYGYTF. The V and J genes are TRBV2 and TRBJ1-2; D is ambiguous. Germline CDR1 SNHLY, CDR2 FYNNEI. V lost 7 bases and J 3 bases, leaving 15 bases between the germline ends. The CDR3 runs 14 residues.

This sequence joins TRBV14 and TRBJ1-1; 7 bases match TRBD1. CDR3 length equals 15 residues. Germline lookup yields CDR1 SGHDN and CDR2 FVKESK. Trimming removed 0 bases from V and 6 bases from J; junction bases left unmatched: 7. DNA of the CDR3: TGTGCCAGCAGCCAAGATCAAAGGGGGCGCGCTGAAGCTTTCTTT. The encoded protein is CASSQDQRGRAEAFF.

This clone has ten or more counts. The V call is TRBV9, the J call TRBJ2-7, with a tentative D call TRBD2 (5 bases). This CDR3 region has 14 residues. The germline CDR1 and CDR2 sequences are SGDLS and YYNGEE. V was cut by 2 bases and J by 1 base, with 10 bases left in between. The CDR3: CASSVDGGSYEQYF. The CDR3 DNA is TGTGCCAGCAGCGTCGATGGCGGGTCCTACGAGCAGTACTTC.

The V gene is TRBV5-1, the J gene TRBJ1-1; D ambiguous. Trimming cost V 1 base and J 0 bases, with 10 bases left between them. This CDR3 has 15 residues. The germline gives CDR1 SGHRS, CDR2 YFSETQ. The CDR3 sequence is CASSLTPGLNTEAFF. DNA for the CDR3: TGCGCCAGCAGCTTGACCCCCGGGTTGAACACTGAAGCTTTCTTT.

This chain's CDR3 is CASTQGASTDTQYF. CDR3 sequence (DNA): TGTGCCAGCACCCAGGGGGCCAGCACAGATACGCAGTATTTT. This chain connects TRBV7-9 to TRBJ2-3, with 8 bases lining up with TRBD1. The CDR3 runs to 14 residues. V shed 7 bases and J 0 bases; nucleotides not matched to a gene: 3. Germline V lookup: CDR1 SEHNR, CDR2 FQNEAQ (reference sequence).

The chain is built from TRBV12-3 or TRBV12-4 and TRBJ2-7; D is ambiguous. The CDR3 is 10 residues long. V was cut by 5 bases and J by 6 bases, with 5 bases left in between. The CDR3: CASSGAEQYF. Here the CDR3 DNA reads TGTGCCAGCAGTGGAGCCGAGCAGTACTTC.

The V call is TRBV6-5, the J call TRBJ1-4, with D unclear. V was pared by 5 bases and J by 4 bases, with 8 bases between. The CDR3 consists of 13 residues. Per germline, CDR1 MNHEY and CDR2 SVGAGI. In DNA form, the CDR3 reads TGTGCCAGCAGTCTAGACGGTAATGAAAAACTGTTTTTT. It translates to CASSLDGNEKLFF.

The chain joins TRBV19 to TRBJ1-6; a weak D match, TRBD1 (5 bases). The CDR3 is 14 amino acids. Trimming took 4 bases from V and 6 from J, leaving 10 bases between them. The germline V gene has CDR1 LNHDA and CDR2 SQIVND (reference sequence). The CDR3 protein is CASSSGASNSPLHF. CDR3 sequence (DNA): TGTGCCAGTAGTAGCGGGGCGAGTAATTCACCCCTCCACTTT.

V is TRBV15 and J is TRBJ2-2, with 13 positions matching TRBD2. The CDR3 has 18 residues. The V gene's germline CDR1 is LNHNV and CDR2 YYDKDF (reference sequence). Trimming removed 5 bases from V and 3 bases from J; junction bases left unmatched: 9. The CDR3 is CATSEKGLAGVYTGELFF. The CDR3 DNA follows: TGTGCCACCAGCGAGAAAGGACTAGCGGGGGTTTACACCGGGGAGCTGTTTTTT.

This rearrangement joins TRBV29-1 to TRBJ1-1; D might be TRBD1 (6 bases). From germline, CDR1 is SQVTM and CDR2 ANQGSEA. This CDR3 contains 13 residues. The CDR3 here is CSHRAHGNTEAFF. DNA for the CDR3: TGCAGTCACAGGGCGCATGGGAACACTGAAGCTTTCTTT.

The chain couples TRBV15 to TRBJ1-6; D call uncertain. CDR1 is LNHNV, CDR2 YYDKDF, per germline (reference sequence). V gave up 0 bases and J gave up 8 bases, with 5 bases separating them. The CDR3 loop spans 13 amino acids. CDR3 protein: CATSRDQDSPLHF. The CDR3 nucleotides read TGTGCCACCAGCAGAGATCAGGATTCACCCCTCCACTTT.

CDR3 bases: TGCGCCAGCAGGCGGGACGGGATGTGGACTGAAGCTTTCTTT. As protein: CASRRDGMWTEAFF. The rearrangement links TRBV5-1 to TRBJ1-1; a possible D gene is TRBD1 (5 bases). This CDR3 has 14 amino acids. Germline CDR1 is SGHRS and CDR2 is YFSETQ. Trimming cost V 5 bases and J 5 bases, with 16 bases left between them.

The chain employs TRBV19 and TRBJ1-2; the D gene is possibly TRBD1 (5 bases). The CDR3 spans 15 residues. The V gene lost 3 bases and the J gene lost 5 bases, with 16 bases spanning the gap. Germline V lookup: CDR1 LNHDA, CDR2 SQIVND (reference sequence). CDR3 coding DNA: TGTGCCAGTAGTATTGCGGCAGGGAAACTTTATGGCTACACCTTC. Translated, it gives CASSIAAGKLYGYTF.

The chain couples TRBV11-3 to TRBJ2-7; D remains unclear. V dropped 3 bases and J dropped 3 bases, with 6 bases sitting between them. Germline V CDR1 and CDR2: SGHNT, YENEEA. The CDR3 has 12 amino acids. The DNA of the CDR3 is TGTGCCAGCAGCTTCAGTGACTACGAGCAGTACTTC. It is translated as CASSFSDYEQYF.

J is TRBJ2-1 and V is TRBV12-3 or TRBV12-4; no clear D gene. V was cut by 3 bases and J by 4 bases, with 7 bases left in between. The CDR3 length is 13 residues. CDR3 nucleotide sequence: TGTGCCAGCAGTTTTGTCGGGTACAATGAGCAGTTCTTC. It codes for CASSFVGYNEQFF.

The CDR3 here is CASSELAGGPSYEQYF. The CDR3 DNA reads as TGTGCCAGCAGCGAACTAGCGGGGGGGCCTTCCTACGAGCAGTACTTC. The J gene is TRBJ2-7, the V gene TRBV7-6; 13 nucleotides align to TRBD2. The trim removed 5 bases at V and 1 base at J, leaving 5 bases unmatched. This CDR3 spans 16 amino acids. Germline loops: CDR1 SGHVS, CDR2 FNYEAQ.

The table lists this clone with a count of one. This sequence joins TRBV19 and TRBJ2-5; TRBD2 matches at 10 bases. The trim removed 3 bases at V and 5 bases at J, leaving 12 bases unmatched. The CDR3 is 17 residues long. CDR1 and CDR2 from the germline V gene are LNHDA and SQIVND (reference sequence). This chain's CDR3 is CASSIYAASGSRETQYF. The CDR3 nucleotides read TGTGCCAGTAGTATCTATGCGGCTAGCGGGAGTAGGGAGACCCAGTACTTC.

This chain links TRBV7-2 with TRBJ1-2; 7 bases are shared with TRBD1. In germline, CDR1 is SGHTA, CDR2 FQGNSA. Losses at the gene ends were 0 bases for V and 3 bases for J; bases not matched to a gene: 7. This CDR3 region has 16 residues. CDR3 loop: CASSLANEGADYGYTF. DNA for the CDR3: TGTGCCAGCAGCTTAGCGAACGAGGGGGCGGACTATGGCTACACCTTC.